The present T cell receptor (beta chain) was sequenced within a study of blood T cell repertoires in COVID-19. This clone was detected a few times. Here immunoSEQ multiplex PCR was the method, and the copy in TCRdb shows in-frame clones only, minus some. The table has over 250,000 clones, approximately 90% seen once. V lost 3 bases to trimming and J lost 4 bases; unmatched junction nucleotides: 7. The CDR3 is made up of 15 amino acids. Germline CDR1 reads KGHSH; CDR2 reads LQKENI. The chain carries TRBV18 and TRBJ1-1, with 8 bases identical to TRBD1. The clonotype comes from a man in his sixties who had recovered from COVID-19. The sequenced material came from peripheral blood. CDR3 in amino acids: CASSPELGQGTEAFF. DNA of the CDR3: TGTGCCAGCTCACCTGAATTAGGACAGGGCACTGAAGCTTTCTTT.